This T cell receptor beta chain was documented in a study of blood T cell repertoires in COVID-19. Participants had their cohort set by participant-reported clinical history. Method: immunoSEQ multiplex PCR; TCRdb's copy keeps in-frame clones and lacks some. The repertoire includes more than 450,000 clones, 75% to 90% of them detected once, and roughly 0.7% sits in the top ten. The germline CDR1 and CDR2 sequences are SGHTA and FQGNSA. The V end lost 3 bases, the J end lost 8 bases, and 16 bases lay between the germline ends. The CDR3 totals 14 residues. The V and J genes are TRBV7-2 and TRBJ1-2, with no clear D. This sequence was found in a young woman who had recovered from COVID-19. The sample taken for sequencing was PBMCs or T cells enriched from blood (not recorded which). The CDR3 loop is CASSFINLGGGYTF. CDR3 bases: TGTGCCAGCAGCTTTATCAACCTAGGAGGGGGCTACACCTTC.